This T cell receptor beta chain was captured by sequencing in a study of T cell responses to AZD1222 COVID-19 vaccine (dated by TCRdb to the early 2020s). Concerning the study at large: A total of 230 to 250 trial participants underwent TCR sequencing, of whom some 210 received two doses of AZD1222 and about 25 received two doses of the MenACWY control vaccine. Trial participants were enrolled by age into 18-55, 56-69 and 70-plus year subgroups, with around 150, 28 and 57 TCR-sequenced participants respectively.

The CDR3 regions of human TCRbeta chains were analyzed by immunosequencing. The published analysis was carried out like this. TCRs in the repertoires were compared against a reference library of SARS-CoV-2-specific TCRs that had been generated with the MIRA antigen-specificity platform. Breadth meant the fraction of unique TCRs that were SARS-CoV-2-associated, whereas depth meant the fraction of total T cells that were SARS-CoV-2-associated. Using the MIRA data, each spike-specific TCR was assigned both to the spike region to which the TCR was reactive and to a CD4 or CD8 class. Log10-transformed breadth and depth values were compared by one-way ANOVA with Sidak's multiple comparisons tests. TCRdb carries this immuneACCESS record with in-frame sequences only. Its versions omit some clonotypes, under half of them owing to an unresolved V gene in the studies checked, with the rest unexplained. V, J and clone size are those of that table, while D and trimming were read from the DNA. This sample lists 70,000 to 95,000 clones; about nine tenths were detected once. The top ten clonotypes cover about 3% of the sample.

The CDR3 runs 13 residues from the cysteine to the phenylalanine. Here the CDR3 DNA is all that survives: 39 bases in frame from base 1. CDR1 PRHDT and CDR2 FYEKMQ are derived from the germline V gene (reference sequence). V sheds 5 bases and J sheds 5 bases, leaving 12 bases between their ends. The meaning of the sample's time point label: baseline before first vaccination. According to the study, the label for this sample's treatment or condition signals: meningococcal conjugate vaccine given as trial control. Samples from vaccinated people were obtained from the UK trials COV001 and COV002, which included a single-blind randomized controlled phase 2/3 trial of AZD1222 (ChAdOx1 nCoV-19) in healthy adults. For TCRbeta chain sequencing, PBMC samples were collected from trial participants at day 0 and at day 28 after the second dose. Study-level results and caveats: A significant rise in spike-specific TCR breadth and depth was observed after two AZD1222 doses relative to day 0 and relative to MenACWY recipients. The 56-69-year group was small, and its depth increase did not reach significance, likely because of low power. Because no day 14 peak-response samples were available, repertoires were characterized only after the peak T cell response. Participants were mostly white British, with more females than males. The authors suggested clonal diversity may have been underestimated. Vaccine-associated CD4 TCRs spanned the whole spike protein, with dominant responses in regions 160-218 and 743-854. Reportedly, close to half of the unique spike-specific TCRs recognized epitopes lying outside the regions that are mutated in the B.1.351 and B.1.1.7 variants. Only five to seven AZD1222 recipients were SARS-CoV-2 seropositive at baseline, limiting conclusions about previously exposed vaccinees.

Turning to this clone: It has no known antigen specificity. Base qualities are missing; no much larger clone stands one base away.

Sequencing used peripheral blood, obtained on day 0 of MenACWY control vaccination. The TCR sequence derives from an adult in good health. Here the chain combines TRBV13 and TRBJ2-5; no D gene can be assigned with confidence. CDR3 protein: CASSPPGYETQYF. The DNA sequence follows: TGTGCCAGCAGCCCCCCGGGTTACGAGACCCAGTACTTC.